This TCR beta chain came from a study of STAT5B mutations in CD4+ large granular lymphocyte leukemia. Study results and limitations: About 26% of private leukemic clonotypes occurred rarely in other patients' non-leukemic repertoires.

Looked up from germline, CDR1 is MGHRA and CDR2 is YSYEKL. V dropped 11 bases and J dropped 5 bases, with 18 bases sitting between them. This CDR3 has 13 amino acids. Assay: immunoSEQ multiplex PCR; the TCRdb copy retains only in-frame clones and omits some. The profile covers 25,000 to 35,000 clones, with 65% to 80% appearing a single time and 5.5% to 7.5% taken by the ten largest. Regarding this clone: What it recognizes is unknown.

The V call is TRBV4-1, the J call TRBJ1-1; D gene uncertain. The clonotype originates from a human donor in good health. Sequences were obtained from CD4+ T cells from blood buffy coats. The CDR3 nucleotides read TGCGCCTCACAAGCGGCGGGTTTAACTGAAGCTTTCTTT. Translation gives CASQAAGLTEAFF.